This T cell receptor beta chain was identified during a study of cytomegalovirus exposure and HLA in healthy donors. TCRdb's copy holds only in-frame clones and misses some; the assay was immunoSEQ multiplex PCR. The sample yields some 110,000 clones, 85% to 95% seen once. The ends were cut back, 5 bases at V and 4 bases at J, with 8 bases in the middle. CDR3 length: 13 amino acids. Germline CDR1 reads LNHDA; CDR2 reads SQIVND (reference sequence). The donors were part of the validation cohort, which consisted of under 150 subjects and was separate from the first cohort of about 670 subjects. What was sequenced was PBMCs. The clonotype originates from a woman under 30 in good health and CMV-seronegative. The chain has TRBV19 and TRBJ1-4; D gene uncertain. The CDR3 coding sequence is TGTGCCAGTAGTGGCAGACTTAATGAAAAACTGTTTTTT. Its protein product is CASSGRLNEKLFF.